This TCR beta chain stems from a study of blood T cell repertoires in COVID-19 (dated by TCRdb to about 2020). Background on the whole study: The collaborator samples originated in the United States, Italy and Spain and spanned the acute and convalescent phases of COVID-19. The material from the prospective study consisted of cDNA or gDNA derived from T cells, B-cell-depleted T cells, or PBMCs. The dataset comprised deeply sampled blood TCRbeta repertoires from subjects exposed to, actively infected with, or recovered from COVID-19. The repertoires were released in a freely available public database meant as a resource for research on the immune response to SARS-CoV-2. The samples were drawn from two sources: the first 160 participants of the ongoing ImmuneRACE study, and 950 to 1,500 subjects contributed by 6 global collaborators. The sample metadata nearly always contained a de-identified subject ID, COVID-19 status, age in years and sex. HLA class I and class II types, where available, came from metadata supplied by the sample provider rather than from assay-based typing. The research as a whole found: The quantity of clinical and demographic metadata differed by source and by participant and was supplied without curation.

TCRbeta CDR3 regions were amplified from genomic DNA by means of the immunoSEQ Assay, a bias-controlled multiplex PCR. Turning to the authors' computational methods: Nucleated cell counts per sample were estimated from amplification of reference gene primers within the assay. Sequence reads were collapsed and filtered to measure the absolute abundance of every unique TCRbeta CDR3 rearrangement. For each sample, productive Simpson clonality was calculated by taking the square root of Simpson's diversity index across productive rearrangements. Not all clones reach the TCRdb copy of this immuneACCESS table, which keeps in-frame sequences only. Checked studies attribute under half of the gap to unresolved V genes and leave the rest unexplained. For V, J and clone size, that table is used; D and trimming come from the DNA. This sample gives a few hundred thousand clones in total; approximately 90% of them show up just once. Clones ranked in the top ten supply around 9% of the sample.

Participants in the prospective study were enrolled through a virtual design, were aged roughly 18 to 100 years, and lived in roughly 25 United States geographic areas. In the prospective study, participants were assigned to cohorts based on the clinical history participants reported in a screening survey and a study questionnaire. Recovered participants in ImmuneRACE Cohort 3 were defined by two consecutive negative NP/OP PCR tests, clearance by a healthcare professional, or resolution of symptoms. In the prospective study, whole blood, serum and a nasopharyngeal or oropharyngeal swab were collected from each participant by mobile phlebotomists. Participants in the prospective study had the option to provide additional blood draws and questionnaires over an approximately two-month period. Prospective study blood samples were shipped either frozen or at room temperature before DNA extraction. About this clone itself: Which antigen it targets is not known. No clone much larger than this one lies a single base away; base qualities are absent.

The CDR3 has 16 amino acids, counting the end cysteine and phenylalanine. Just CDR3 DNA is preserved here, 48 bases in frame from base 1. Between the V and J ends, shortened by 1 base and 2 bases respectively, the junction contains 14 bases. Looking up the germline V gene yields CDR1 MGHRA and CDR2 YSYEKL. The V and J segments used are TRBV4-1 and TRBJ1-2; the best D guess is TRBD1, with 5 bases matching. The clonotype originates from a woman aged 18-35 years who had recovered from COVID-19. Sequencing input: PBMCs or T cells enriched from blood (not recorded which). The DNA sequence is as follows: TGCGCCAGCAGCCAAGGCCCCTACCGGGGGAACTATGGCTACACCTTC. Translated, this gives CASSQGPYRGNYGYTF.